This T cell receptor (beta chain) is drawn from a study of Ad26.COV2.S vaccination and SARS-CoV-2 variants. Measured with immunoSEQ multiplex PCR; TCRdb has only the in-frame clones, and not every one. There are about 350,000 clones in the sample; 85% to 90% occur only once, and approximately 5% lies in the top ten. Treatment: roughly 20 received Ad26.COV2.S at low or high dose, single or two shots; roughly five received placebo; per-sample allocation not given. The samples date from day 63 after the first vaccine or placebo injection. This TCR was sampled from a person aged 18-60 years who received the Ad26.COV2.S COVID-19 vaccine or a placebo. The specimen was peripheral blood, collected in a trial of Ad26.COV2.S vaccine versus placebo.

The CDR3 here is CASSIDRANTGELFF. The CDR3 coding sequence is TGTGCCAGTAGTATTGACAGAGCGAACACCGGGGAGCTGTTTTTT. The gene calls are TRBV19 and TRBJ2-2, with a possible D match to TRBD1 (5 bases). This CDR3 has 15 amino acids. Per germline, CDR1 LNHDA and CDR2 SQIVND (reference sequence). The germline V and J ends were trimmed by 3 bases and 0 bases, with 8 bases remaining between them.